The clone carrying this T cell receptor (beta chain) was picked up many times. The antigen is unknown. This sample was included in a study of T cells in Graves' hyperthyroidism and ophthalmopathy. Study details: Staff took peripheral blood when the initial diagnosis was made, before any treatment began.

The CDR3 consists of 13 residues. Trimming cost V 0 bases and J 7 bases, with 12 bases left between them. Germline V lookup: CDR1 DFQATT, CDR2 SNEGSKA (reference sequence). Study-level points and caveats: Researchers found most expanded thyroid clonotypes above 0.001 in blood as well.

From RNA transcripts, TCR beta CDR3 regions were amplified. Primed by the HTBI set, a first-round RT-PCR was run on the TCR CDR3. TCRdb passed the multiplex PCR reads through MiXCR, listing each CDR3 protein once. This sample yields a few hundred thousand distinct CDR3 sequences, of which around 16% are seen a single time; 7.3% belongs to the top ten. This chain links TRBV20-1 with TRBJ1-1, with TRBD1 as a possible D gene (5 bases). The sequenced material came from blood. This receptor was obtained from a woman in her twenties or thirties with Graves' hyperthyroidism. CDR3 residues: CSARDGWGSEAFF. CDR3 sequence (DNA): TGCAGTGCTAGAGATGGGTGGGGCAGTGAAGCTTTCTTT.